The present TCR beta chain was sequenced within a study of blood T cell repertoires in COVID-19. Repertoires were generated with immunoSEQ multiplex PCR, while TCRdb's copy carries only in-frame clones and drops some. The data contain under 300,000 clones, around 87% of them singletons. Those enrolled, adults aged about 18 to 89 years, came from under 25 US areas. CDR3 length equals 15 residues. Germline assignment: CDR1 SNHLY and CDR2 FYNNEI. The V end lost 9 bases, the J end lost 5 bases, and 21 bases lay between the germline ends. The sample comprised PBMCs or T cells enriched from blood (not recorded which). The sequence was collected from a young woman who had recovered from COVID-19. V usage is TRBV2 and J usage is TRBJ2-3, with D perhaps matching TRBD2 (7 bases). CDR3: CARAKGGAGVDTQYF. DNA for the CDR3: TGTGCCAGGGCTAAAGGGGGGGCGGGAGTAGATACGCAGTATTTT.